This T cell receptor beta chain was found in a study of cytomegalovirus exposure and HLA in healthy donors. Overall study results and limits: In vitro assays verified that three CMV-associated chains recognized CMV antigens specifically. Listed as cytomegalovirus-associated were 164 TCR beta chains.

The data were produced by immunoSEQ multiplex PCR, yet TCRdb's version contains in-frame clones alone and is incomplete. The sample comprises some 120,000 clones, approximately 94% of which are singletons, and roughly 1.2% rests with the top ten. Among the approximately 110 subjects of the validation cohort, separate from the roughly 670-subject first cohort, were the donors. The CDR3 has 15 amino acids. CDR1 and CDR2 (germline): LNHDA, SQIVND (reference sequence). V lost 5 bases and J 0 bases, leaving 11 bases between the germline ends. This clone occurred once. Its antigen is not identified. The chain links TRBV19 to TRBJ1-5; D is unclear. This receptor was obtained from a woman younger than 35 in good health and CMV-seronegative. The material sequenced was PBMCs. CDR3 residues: CASSDSITSNQPQHF. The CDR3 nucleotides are TGTGCCAGTAGTGATAGTATCACTAGCAATCAGCCCCAGCATTTT.